This T cell receptor beta chain was profiled in a study of cytomegalovirus exposure and HLA in healthy donors. The study, taken as a whole, reports: It was 164 TCR beta chains that were listed as cytomegalovirus-associated. Most of the TCR beta V segments (in an earlier analysis) were productive either about 87% or about 30% of the time.

Comment on this clone: Its specificity is not known.

The V and J ends lost 6 bases and 7 bases, in that order; junction bases with no gene match: 8. Germline V lookup: CDR1 MDHEN, CDR2 SYDVKM. This CDR3 comprises 14 residues. Amplification used 60 Vbeta primers and 13 Jbeta primers. Using immunoSEQ multiplex PCR, the repertoire was profiled, and TCRdb retains in-frame clones only, with some absent. Of about 160,000 clones detected, almost 80% appear once; the ten largest clones hold approximately 1.2%. The chain carries TRBV28 and TRBJ1-1; TRBD1 aligns across 10 bases. Material: PBMCs. The TCR sequence derives from a man aged 25 to 40 in good health and CMV-seronegative. CDR3 sequence: CASRSTGGRIEAFF. CDR3 DNA sequence: TGTGCCAGCAGATCGACAGGGGGCAGGATTGAAGCTTTCTTT.